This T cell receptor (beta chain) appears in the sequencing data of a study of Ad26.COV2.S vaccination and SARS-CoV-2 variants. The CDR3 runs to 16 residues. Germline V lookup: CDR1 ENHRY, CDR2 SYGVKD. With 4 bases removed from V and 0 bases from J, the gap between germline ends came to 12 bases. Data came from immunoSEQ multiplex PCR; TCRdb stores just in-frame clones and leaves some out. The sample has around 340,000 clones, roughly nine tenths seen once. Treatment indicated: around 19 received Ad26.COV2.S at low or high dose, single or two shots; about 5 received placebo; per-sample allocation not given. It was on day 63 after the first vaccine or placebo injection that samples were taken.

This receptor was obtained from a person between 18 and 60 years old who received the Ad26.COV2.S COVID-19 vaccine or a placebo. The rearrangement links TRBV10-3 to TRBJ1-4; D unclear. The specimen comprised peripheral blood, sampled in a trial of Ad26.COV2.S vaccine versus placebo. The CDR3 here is CAISAKEDATNEKLFF. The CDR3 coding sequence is TGTGCCATCAGTGCCAAGGAGGATGCAACTAATGAAAAACTGTTTTTT.